The rows below give T cell receptor beta chains drawn from one sample of a study of control samples from healthy donors and cancer patients. Sequenced by immunoSEQ multiplex PCR; TCRdb stores in-frame clones only, minus some. Of some 250,000 clones listed, over 75% are singletons. Sequencing was performed on PBMCs. The source of these receptors is a woman aged 55-70 years with lung cancer. Each CDR3 is given with its conserved first and last residue. A D gene is named only where the DNA matches it firmly. Size is stated for part of the rows, as once, few or many counts, or as a class when the clone is expanded.

V: TRBV6-1
size: -
D: -
length: 15
J: TRBJ2-1
CDR3: CASSEAGPGSDGQFF
DNA: TGTGCCAGCAGTGAGGCGGGTCCAGGCAGCGATGGGCAGTTCTTC

V: TRBV28
size: -
D: -
length: 11
J: TRBJ2-2
CDR3: CASSITGELFF
DNA: TGTGCCAGCAGTATTACCGGGGAGCTGTTTTTT

V: TRBV7-3
size: -
D: TRBD2
length: 15
J: TRBJ2-7
CDR3: CASSSLSGPSYEQYF
DNA: TGTGCCAGCAGTTCCCTTAGCGGGCCTTCCTACGAGCAGTACTTC

V: TRBV6-5
size: once
D: -
length: 14
J: TRBJ2-3
CDR3: CASGAVSVGDTQYF
DNA: TGTGCCAGCGGCGCCGTATCCGTGGGAGATACGCAGTATTTT

V: TRBV7-3
size: -
D: TRBD2
length: 12
J: TRBJ2-1
CDR3: CASSVGGAQQFF
DNA: TGTGCCAGCAGCGTCGGGGGGGCCCAGCAGTTCTTC

V: TRBV10-3
size: -
D: -
length: 16
J: TRBJ1-1
CDR3: CAISEFKTSGLRGAFF
DNA: TGTGCCATCAGCGAGTTTAAGACAAGTGGGTTACGAGGAGCTTTCTTT

V: TRBV18
size: -
D: -
length: 20
J: TRBJ2-6
CDR3: CASSPATVAVFSSGANVLTF
DNA: TGTGCCAGCTCACCTGCTACGGTGGCAGTTTTCTCCTCTGGGGCCAACGTCCTGACTTTC

V: TRBV5-5
size: -
D: -
length: 17
J: TRBJ2-7
CDR3: CASSLGIGTAISYEQYF
DNA: TGTGCCAGCAGCTTGGGTATTGGGACCGCGATCTCCTACGAGCAGTACTTC

V: TRBV19
size: -
D: TRBD2
length: 17
J: TRBJ2-3
CDR3: CASRTGTSGSSTDTQYF
DNA: TGTGCCAGTAGGACCGGGACTAGCGGGAGCAGCACAGATACGCAGTATTTT

V: TRBV5-1
size: -
D: -
length: 14
J: TRBJ1-1
CDR3: CASSLGGLGAEAFF
DNA: TGCGCCAGCAGCCTGGGGGGGCTTGGGGCTGAAGCTTTCTTT

V: TRBV11-3
size: -
D: -
length: 15
J: TRBJ2-1
CDR3: CASSLSAALINEQFF
DNA: TGTGCCAGCAGCTTATCGGCCGCCTTGATCAATGAGCAGTTCTTC

V: TRBV5-8
size: -
D: -
length: 14
J: TRBJ1-4
CDR3: CASSSFDSSEKLFF
DNA: TGTGCCAGCAGCTCTTTTGACAGTTCCGAAAAACTGTTTTTT

V: TRBV19
size: -
D: -
length: 14
J: TRBJ1-2
CDR3: CASSINGDNYGYTF
DNA: TGTGCCAGTAGTATAAATGGGGACAACTATGGCTACACCTTC

V: TRBV7-6
size: -
D: TRBD1
length: 15
J: TRBJ2-7
CDR3: CASSLGGTVSYEQYF
DNA: TGTGCCAGCAGCTTAGGGGGGACAGTGTCCTACGAGCAGTACTTC

V: TRBV5-8
size: -
D: -
length: 14
J: TRBJ2-3
CDR3: CASSSGRSADTQYF
DNA: TGTGCCAGCAGCTCAGGGAGGAGTGCAGATACGCAGTATTTT

V: TRBV9
size: -
D: TRBD2
length: 16
J: TRBJ2-3
CDR3: CASSPASGGPRYTQYF
DNA: TGTGCCAGCAGCCCCGCTAGCGGGGGGCCGCGATATACGCAGTATTTT

V: TRBV5-1
size: -
D: -
length: 14
J: TRBJ2-4
CDR3: CASSAGARGNIQYF
DNA: TGCGCCAGCAGCGCGGGGGCCAGAGGAAACATTCAGTACTTC

V: TRBV10-1
size: -
D: -
length: 13
J: TRBJ1-1
CDR3: CATSKGLNTEAFF
DNA: TGCGCCACAAGCAAGGGGTTGAACACTGAAGCTTTCTTT

V: TRBV28
size: -
D: -
length: 12
J: TRBJ1-2
CDR3: CASSLSAYGYTF
DNA: TGTGCCAGCAGTTTGTCGGCTTATGGCTACACCTTC

V: TRBV10-1
size: -
D: TRBD1
length: 15
J: TRBJ2-6
CDR3: CARWTGSPGANVLTF
DNA: TGCGCCAGATGGACAGGGTCCCCTGGGGCCAACGTCCTGACTTTC

V: TRBV20-1
size: -
D: -
length: 15
J: TRBJ1-6
CDR3: CSASDVLGEGSPLHF
DNA: TGCAGTGCTAGTGACGTGCTGGGGGAAGGCTCACCCCTCCACTTT

V: TRBV4-1
size: -
D: -
length: 15
J: TRBJ1-2
CDR3: CASSQTTTVEYGYTF
DNA: TGCGCCAGCAGCCAGACGACGACAGTAGAATATGGCTACACCTTC

V: TRBV2
size: -
D: TRBD1
length: 15
J: TRBJ2-7
CDR3: CASSADRGTGYEQYF
DNA: TGTGCCAGCAGTGCGGACAGGGGCACGGGCTACGAGCAGTACTTC

V: TRBV28
size: -
D: TRBD1
length: 16
J: TRBJ2-7
CDR3: CASSLWGQGNSYEQYF
DNA: TGTGCCAGCAGTTTATGGGGACAGGGAAACTCCTACGAGCAGTACTTC

V: TRBV6-5
size: -
D: TRBD2
length: 14
J: TRBJ2-3
CDR3: CASLAGGSADTQYF
DNA: TGTGCCAGCTTAGCGGGAGGTAGCGCAGATACGCAGTATTTT

V: TRBV11-3
size: -
D: -
length: 17
J: TRBJ2-1
CDR3: CASSSDCSGPGSNEQFF
DNA: TGTGCCAGCAGCTCCGACTGTAGCGGTCCGGGGAGTAATGAGCAGTTCTTC

V: TRBV5-6
size: -
D: -
length: 15
J: TRBJ1-1
CDR3: CASSFRSLGGTEAFF
DNA: TGTGCCAGCAGCTTCCGAAGCTTAGGGGGCACTGAAGCTTTCTTT

V: TRBV5-1
size: -
D: -
length: 15
J: TRBJ2-5
CDR3: CASSSPNRPQETQYF
DNA: TGCGCCAGCAGCTCGCCGAACAGGCCCCAAGAGACCCAGTACTTC

V: TRBV4-1
size: -
D: -
length: 15
J: TRBJ1-4
CDR3: CASSQMGRDNEKLFF
DNA: TGCGCCAGCAGCCAGATGGGACGGGATAATGAAAAACTGTTTTTT

V: TRBV6-2/TRBV6-3
size: -
D: TRBD2
length: 14
J: TRBJ2-4
CDR3: CASSTGLVGGIQYF
DNA: TGTGCCAGCAGTACAGGACTAGTCGGAGGCATTCAGTACTTC